The 25 T cell receptor beta chains reported below all come from one sample, sequenced in a study of blood T cell repertoires in COVID-19 (dated by TCRdb to the early 2020s). Library preparation was by the immunoSEQ multiplex PCR assay. TCRdb obtained this table from immuneACCESS and retained in-frame rearrangements with V and J assigned. These tables miss some clones; where compared with another copy, unresolved V genes account for less than half of the shortfall, and the remainder is unexplained. In all, the sample holds hundreds of thousands of clones, and roughly 80% of those were seen once. Jointly, the top ten make up 8.9% of the sample. Specimen: peripheral blood. The receptors were gathered from a man older than 75 with acute or convalescent COVID-19.

CDR3 sequence (DNA): TGTGCCAGCAGCTTAGAAGAGGTCTACTACGAGCAGTACTTC. Amino acids: CASSLEEVYYEQYF. This chain joins TRBV7-9 and TRBJ2-7, with no clear D. Germline V gene lookup returns CDR1 SEHNR and CDR2 FQNEAQ (reference sequence). The CDR3 has 14 amino acids. Trimming stripped 1 base from V and 3 bases from J, with 10 bases between.

V usage is TRBV7-9 and J usage is TRBJ2-1, with D unresolved. V shed 0 bases and J shed 8 bases, with 5 bases lying between them. The CDR3 totals 12 residues. Per germline, CDR1 SEHNR and CDR2 FQNEAQ (reference sequence). CDR3 bases: TGTGCCAGCAGCTTAGCGCCGGATGAGCAGTTCTTC. Amino acids: CASSLAPDEQFF.

This clone was detected only once. The rearrangement links TRBV13 to TRBJ2-7; 13 nucleotides agree with TRBD2. V lost 6 bases and J lost 7; bases outside the gene matches: 12. The CDR3 has 16 amino acids. The germline V gene has CDR1 PRHDT and CDR2 FYEKMQ (reference sequence). CDR3 protein: CASSRRTSGRIGEQYF. DNA for the CDR3: TGTGCCAGCAGTCGAAGGACTAGCGGGAGAATTGGAGAGCAGTACTTC.

The chain has TRBV6-5 and TRBJ1-1; perhaps TRBD1 as D (6 bases). The germline V gene encodes CDR1 MNHEY and CDR2 SVGAGI. The CDR3 runs 14 residues. Trimming removed 6 bases at V and 1 base at J, with 12 bases between. CDR3 protein: CASSPLRGNTEAFF. CDR3 sequence (DNA): TGTGCCAGCAGCCCACTCAGGGGGAACACTGAAGCTTTCTTT.

J is TRBJ2-7 and V is TRBV11-2; tentatively, D is TRBD1 (5 bases). CDR3 length: 13 amino acids. The V end lost 4 bases, the J end lost 5 bases, and 12 bases lay between the germline ends. Germline V gene lookup returns CDR1 SGHAT and CDR2 FQNNGV. The DNA of the CDR3 is TGTGCCAGCAGCTATAGGGGAAAGGACGAGCAGTACTTC. This encodes CASSYRGKDEQYF.

The chain joins TRBV18 to TRBJ1-3; 10 nucleotides align to TRBD1. Germline CDR1 reads KGHSH; CDR2 reads LQKENI. The junction had 12 bases not matched to a gene; V was cut back by 6 bases and J by 1 base. The CDR3 is 18 residues long. CDR3 sequence (DNA): TGTGCCAGCTCGCCGACAGGGGGCCTTCTTTCTTCTGGAAACACCATATATTTT. Translated: CASSPTGGLLSSGNTIYF.

This chain links TRBV24-1 with TRBJ2-5; 11 nucleotides line up with TRBD1. The CDR3 is made up of 16 amino acids. V gave up 1 base and J gave up 5 bases; unmatched junction bases: 5. CDR1 is KGHDR, CDR2 SFDVKD, per germline. The CDR3 nucleotides read TGTGCCACCAGTGATTTTAGAGGGGACAGGGGGGAGACCCAGTACTTC. It encodes CATSDFRGDRGETQYF.

As for this clone: Additional DNA sequences in this sample encode the identical CDR3. The V call is TRBV18, the J call TRBJ2-5, with 9 bases fitting TRBD1. There are 13 residues in the CDR3. Germline V gives CDR1 KGHSH, CDR2 LQKENI. V lost 3 bases and J lost 5; bases outside the gene matches: 1. CDR3 coding DNA: TGTGCCAGCTCACCGGGACAGGGTGAGACCCAGTACTTC. It encodes CASSPGQGETQYF.

The chain joins TRBV4-1 to TRBJ2-1; 8 nucleotides match TRBD2. V lost 4 bases to trimming and J lost 2 bases; unmatched junction nucleotides: 4. CDR1 is MGHRA and CDR2 is YSYEKL in the germline V gene. This CDR3 contains 15 residues. The CDR3 bases are TGCGCCAGCAGCCTGCGGGAGGCCACCTACAATGAGCAGTTCTTC. Residues: CASSLREATYNEQFF.

This clone was observed a few times. J is TRBJ2-7 and V is TRBV5-1; no definite D call. The CDR3 consists of 13 residues. Germline CDR1 SGHRS, CDR2 YFSETQ. V gave up 1 base and J gave up 1 base, with 6 bases separating them. This chain's CDR3 is CASSLSQSYEQYF. CDR3 DNA: TGCGCCAGCAGCTTGTCACAGTCCTACGAGCAGTACTTC.

V and J are TRBV19 and TRBJ2-4, with a tentative D call TRBD1 (6 bases). CDR3 length: 14 residues. Germline CDR1 LNHDA, CDR2 SQIVND (reference sequence). Trimming cost V 5 bases and J 8 bases, with 16 bases left between them. Here the CDR3 reads CASSHPGQQDIQYF. The DNA of the CDR3 is TGTGCCAGTAGTCACCCGGGACAACAGGACATTCAGTACTTC.

V is TRBV5-4 and J is TRBJ2-3, with D possibly being TRBD2 (6 bases). V dropped 0 bases and J dropped 2 bases, with 7 bases sitting between them. Germline loops: CDR1 SGHNT, CDR2 YYREEE (reference sequence). This CDR3 contains 14 residues. The CDR3, as DNA: TGTGCCAGCAGCTTGGCGGGGGTCACAGATACGCAGTATTTT. Protein: CASSLAGVTDTQYF.

The V gene is TRBV5-1, the J gene TRBJ2-5; 7 nucleotides agree with TRBD1. The V segment lost 0 bases and the J segment 4 bases; nucleotides outside the gene matches: 3. Germline assignment: CDR1 SGHRS and CDR2 YFSETQ. This CDR3 is built from 14 residues. CDR3 nucleotide sequence: TGCGCCAGCAGCTTGGGGGGACAGAGAGAGACCCAGTACTTC. Encoded protein: CASSLGGQRETQYF. The variable domain in full, with the rest retrieved from reference TRBV5-1 and TRBJ2-5, is KAGVTQTPRYLIKTRGQQVTLSCSPISGHRSVSWYQQTPGQGLQFLFEYFSETQRNKGNFPGRFSGRQFSNSRSEMNVSTLELGDSALYLCASSLGGQRETQYFGPGTRLLVL.

The gene calls are TRBV6-5 and TRBJ2-7, with TRBD1 matching over 9 bases. There are 16 residues in the CDR3. The V and J ends lost 1 base and 4 bases, in that order; junction bases with no gene match: 8. CDR1 and CDR2 (germline): MNHEY, SVGAGI. DNA for the CDR3: TGTGCCAGCAGTTACTTTCTACCGGGACAGGGTTACGAGCAGTACTTC. Translating it yields CASSYFLPGQGYEQYF.

CDR3 sequence reads: CASSAGTGSQPQHF. The CDR3, as DNA: TGTGCCAGTAGTGCCGGGACAGGGAGTCAGCCCCAGCATTTT. The chain employs TRBV19 and TRBJ1-5; TRBD1 matches at 9 bases. V lost 5 bases and J lost 6; bases outside the gene matches: 5. Germline V gene data show CDR1 as LNHDA and CDR2 as SQIVND (reference sequence). The CDR3 has 14 amino acids.

The J gene is TRBJ2-1, the V gene TRBV19; D is unresolved. Germline V CDR1 and CDR2: LNHDA, SQIVND (reference sequence). This CDR3 spans 14 amino acids. Trimming took 5 bases from V and 5 from J, leaving 13 bases between them. CDR3 protein: CASSPTRQNNEQFF. As DNA, the CDR3 is TGTGCCAGTAGTCCAACCAGACAAAACAATGAGCAGTTCTTC.

The chain uses TRBV27 and TRBJ2-1; 9 bases match TRBD2. The V gene's germline CDR1 is MNHEY and CDR2 SMNVEV (reference sequence). The J segment lost 2 bases and the V segment lost 3 bases, leaving 5 bases of the junction unmatched. This CDR3 contains 16 residues. The CDR3 nucleotides are TGTGCCAGCAGTTTGAGACTAGCGGCGGCCTACAATGAGCAGTTCTTC. Amino acids: CASSLRLAAAYNEQFF.

The J gene is TRBJ2-3, the V gene TRBV27; possibly TRBD2 for D (5 bases). V was clipped by 7 bases and J by 6 bases, with 20 bases between them. The CDR3 extends over 15 amino acids. Germline CDR1 is MNHEY and CDR2 is SMNVEV (reference sequence). The CDR3 region has the DNA TGTGCCAGCACACAACCGGGCTCTAGCAGCGATACGCAGTATTTT. This codes for CASTQPGSSSDTQYF.

V and J are TRBV4-2 and TRBJ1-6; D is perhaps TRBD1 (5 bases). Trimming pared 0 bases from V and 11 bases from J, leaving 14 bases between. The CDR3 has 15 amino acids. Germline CDR1 reads LGHNA; CDR2 reads YNFKEQ. The CDR3 DNA reads TGTGCCAGCAGCCAAGAAAGGGGCGATTGGGCACCCCTCCACTTT. Amino acids: CASSQERGDWAPLHF.

The chain uses TRBV7-9 and TRBJ2-5; 7 nucleotides align to TRBD1. In germline, CDR1 is SEHNR, CDR2 FQNEAQ (reference sequence). V lost 5 bases to trimming and J lost 3 bases; unmatched junction nucleotides: 9. The CDR3 extends over 15 amino acids. The CDR3 DNA sequence: TGTGCCAGCAGCCAAAAGACAGGGAGAGAAGAGACCCAGTACTTC. As protein: CASSQKTGREETQYF.

This clone came up once. The chain uses TRBV4-1 and TRBJ1-2; 7 bases are shared with TRBD1. Germline V gene data show CDR1 as MGHRA and CDR2 as YSYEKL. The junction had 6 bases not matched to a gene; V was cut back by 4 bases and J by 1 base. The CDR3 spans 15 residues. In DNA form, the CDR3 reads TGCGCCAGCAGCCCAGAGGGGGCACTTAACTATGGCTACACCTTC. Its protein is CASSPEGALNYGYTF.

The chain combines TRBV18 with TRBJ2-6, with a possible D match to TRBD2 (6 bases). V shed 6 bases and J shed 4 bases, with 25 bases lying between them. CDR3 length equals 19 residues. Per the germline V gene, CDR1 is KGHSH and CDR2 is LQKENI. CDR3: CASSRSAGTGVGGANVLTF. As DNA, the CDR3 is TGTGCCAGCTCTCGTAGCGCCGGGACGGGGGTCGGAGGGGCCAACGTCCTGACTTTC.

This sequence joins TRBV12-2 and TRBJ1-4; the D segment call TRBD1 is taken from the table without a DNA check. TRBV12-2 is a pseudogene locus. This CDR3 comprises 14 residues. DNA of the CDR3: TGTGCAAGTCGCTTACGAGGACAGGGGCAAAAACTGTTTTTT. As protein: CASRLRGQGQKLFF.

The J gene is TRBJ2-7, the V gene TRBV4-1, with a weak D call TRBD2 (6 bases). The germline V gene has CDR1 MGHRA and CDR2 YSYEKL. Trimming left V 0 bases short and J 4 bases short, with 16 bases between. CDR3 length: 16 residues. CDR3 amino acids: CASSQEFQGRSYEQYF. CDR3 in DNA: TGCGCCAGCAGCCAAGAATTCCAAGGGAGGTCATACGAGCAGTACTTC.

The V gene is TRBV28, the J gene TRBJ2-6, with D perhaps TRBD1 (6 bases). Germline CDR1 MDHEN, CDR2 SYDVKM. CDR3 length: 18 amino acids. Trimming cost V 1 base and J 0 bases, with 13 bases left between them. CDR3 DNA sequence: TGTGCCAGCAGTTTATTCGGCAGGGGATCCTCTGGGGCCAACGTCCTGACTTTC. It is translated as CASSLFGRGSSGANVLTF.